This T cell receptor (beta chain) was recorded in a study of T-cell reconstitution after alpha-beta-depleted transplantation in children. The TCRbeta library incorporated unique molecular identifiers. Using its own MiXCR run on the PCR reads, TCRdb lists one record per CDR3 protein. The top ten clones hold 2% to 2.5% of a sample with approximately 340,000 distinct CDR3 sequences, about 9.4% of them seen once. The CDR3 is 15 amino acids. With 5 bases clipped from V and 4 bases from J, the junction kept 6 bases outside the gene matches. CDR1 is SGHTA and CDR2 is FQGNSA in the germline V gene. This clonotype was detected a few times.

The chain couples TRBV7-2 to TRBJ2-1, with TRBD2 matching over 9 bases. The sequencing here drew on PBMCs from the stem cell graft donor, taken from the stem cell graft. The clonotype comes from a human donor who donated a stem cell graft to a child with acute lymphoblastic leukemia. The CDR3 protein is CASSATAGGYNEQFF. CDR3 bases: TGTGCCAGCAGCGCGACAGCGGGGGGTTACAATGAGCAGTTCTTC.